This TCR beta chain was retrieved from a study of T cells after yellow fever vaccination. Study conclusions and caveats: Most primary-vaccination clones reappeared after the booster (around 95% CD4, about 87% CD8). Shared CD4/CD8 clonotypes were a small share, likely from convergent recombination. Weaker in magnitude, the secondary response showed a faster peak on day 5 versus 15.

There are 15 residues in the CDR3. The trim removed 9 bases at V and 3 bases at J, leaving 11 bases unmatched. Germline CDR1 and CDR2: LNHNV and YYDKDF (reference sequence). With respect to this clonotype: What it binds is not known.

5'RACE template switching generated TCR cDNA, adding a universal primer site and UMIs. MiXCR, applied by TCRdb to the 5' RACE reads, yields one record per CDR3 protein. In the table there are some 300,000 distinct CDR3 sequences, around 10% of which are singletons. The chain joins TRBV15 to TRBJ2-1; the match to TRBD2 covers 7 bases. The material was CD4+ T cells sorted from PBMCs, obtained 45 days after the yellow fever booster vaccination. The sequence was collected from a man in his late teens or twenties who received the YFV17D yellow fever vaccine. The CDR3 here is CATKLFTGGYNEQFF. Here the CDR3 DNA reads TGTGCCACGAAACTCTTTACGGGAGGCTACAATGAGCAGTTCTTC. The full variable domain, in which reference TRBV15 and TRBJ2-1 provide the parts outside the CDR3, is DAMVIQNPRYQVTQFGKPVTLSCSQTLNHNVMYWYQQKSSQAPKLLFHYYDKDFNNEADTPDNFQSRRPNTSFCFLDIRSPGLGDTAMYLCATKLFTGGYNEQFFGPGTRLTVL.